This record looks at one TCR beta chain sequence and its context. The antigen is not known. As to treatment: over 15 received Ad26.COV2.S at low or high dose, single or two shots; 5 received placebo; per-sample allocation not given. At day 63 after the first vaccine or placebo injection, samples were drawn. TCRdb's table, derived via immunoSEQ multiplex PCR, lists solely in-frame clones and lacks some. Of approximately 300,000 clones listed, 85% are singletons. This record belongs to a study of Ad26.COV2.S vaccination and SARS-CoV-2 variants. In the study overall: It was the COV1001 Ad26.COV2.S trial arm that included the donor. Notes on the study in general: Placebo recipients and vaccine recipients were similar in non-spike TCR breadth.

Germline lookup yields CDR1 SGHRS and CDR2 YFSETQ. The ends lost 4 bases at V and 1 base at J; junction bases unmatched: 3. The CDR3 is made up of 14 amino acids. This receptor was identified in a person aged 18-60 years who received the Ad26.COV2.S COVID-19 vaccine or a placebo. The V call is TRBV5-1, the J call TRBJ1-1; 8 bases line up with TRBD1. The source was peripheral blood, collected in a trial of Ad26.COV2.S vaccine versus placebo. CDR3 sequence reads: CASSRGTGNTEAFF. CDR3 bases: TGCGCCAGCAGCCGCGGGACAGGGAACACTGAAGCTTTCTTT.